This record concerns one T cell receptor (beta chain) sequence. What it binds is not known. This sample was taken from a study of cytomegalovirus exposure and HLA in healthy donors. Regarding the study as a whole: In an earlier analysis, productive rearrangement rates for most beta V segments clustered near 87% or 30%. As a later analysis revealed, most CMV-associated TCR beta chains appeared HLA-restricted. Reportedly, HLA-A and HLA-B alleles of most subjects were accurately predicted from TCR beta. Later analysis indicated greater clonal expansion among HLA-associated TCR beta chains than among equally common other chains.

PCR used 60 Vbeta primers and 13 Jbeta primers. The table came from immunoSEQ multiplex PCR; TCRdb's copy has only in-frame clones and leaves some out. The table has 100,000 to 150,000 clones, around three quarters seen once. The origin of this receptor is a woman aged 55-75 years in good health and CMV-seropositive. What was sequenced was PBMCs.

Here the CDR3 reads CASSSPPPTDNEKLFF. The CDR3 nucleotides read TGTGCCAGCAGCTCACCCCCGCCCACAGATAATGAAAAACTGTTTTTT. The rearrangement links TRBV7-9 to TRBJ1-4; D is undetermined. The CDR3 is 16 amino acids. V lost 4 bases, J lost 4 bases, and 16 bases lay in between. Germline values: CDR1 SEHNR, CDR2 FQNEAQ (reference sequence).